This T cell receptor beta chain is drawn from a study of T cell responses to AZD1222 COVID-19 vaccine. Study-wide results and limits: Unmutated regions of variants are reportedly targeted by nearly half of spike-specific TCRs. The breadth and depth of Spike-specific TCRs increased once two AZD1222 doses had been given. Seropositivity was recorded at baseline in only a handful of AZD1222 recipients. Clonal diversity was possibly underestimated, and white British individuals and females predominated among donors.

Note on this clone: Antigen unknown.

Sequenced by immunoSEQ multiplex PCR; TCRdb stores in-frame clones only, minus some. The sample consists of roughly 160,000 clones, about 92% of them appearing once. The CDR3 runs 14 residues. Trimming cost V 7 bases and J 6 bases, with 19 bases left between them. Germline V gene sequence: CDR1 SEHNR, CDR2 FQNEAQ (reference sequence). The input for sequencing was peripheral blood, taken on day 0 of MenACWY control vaccination. This clonotype was obtained from an adult in good health. V usage is TRBV7-9 and J usage is TRBJ2-7, with D perhaps assigned TRBD1 or TRBD2 (5 bases each). The CDR3 spells CASTGRADAGEQYF. In nucleotides, the CDR3 is TGTGCCAGCACGGGGCGGGCAGATGCCGGCGAGCAGTACTTC.